This TCR beta chain was obtained from a study of T cell changes during pregnancy in multiple sclerosis. The data were produced by immunoSEQ multiplex PCR, yet TCRdb's version contains in-frame clones alone and is incomplete. The table shows about 110,000 clones, with roughly 92% occurring only once. This CDR3 has 13 amino acids. V shed 4 bases and J shed 9 bases, with 10 bases lying between them. Looked up from germline, CDR1 is ENHRY and CDR2 is SYGVKD. Only one count was recorded for this clone. Sample: peripheral blood, taken after pregnancy. This chain links TRBV10-3 with TRBJ1-6; perhaps TRBD1 as D (5 bases). The TCR comes from a female donor with multiple sclerosis, enrolled in a pregnancy study. CDR3 amino acids: CAISAGSSSPLHF. The CDR3 coding sequence is TGTGCCATCAGTGCAGGGTCTAGTTCACCCCTCCACTTT.